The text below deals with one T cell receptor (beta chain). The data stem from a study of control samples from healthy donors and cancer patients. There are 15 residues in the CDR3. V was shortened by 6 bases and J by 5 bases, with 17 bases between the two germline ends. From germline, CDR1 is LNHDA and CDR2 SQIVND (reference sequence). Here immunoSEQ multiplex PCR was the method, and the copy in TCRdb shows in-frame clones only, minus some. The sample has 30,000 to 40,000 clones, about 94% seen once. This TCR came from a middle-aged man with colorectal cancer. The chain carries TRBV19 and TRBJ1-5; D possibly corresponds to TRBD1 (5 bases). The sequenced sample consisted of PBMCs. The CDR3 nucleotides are TGTGCCAGTAGCTTTCGGGGGGTTGGGGATCAGCCCCAGCATTTT. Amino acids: CASSFRGVGDQPQHF.